This paragraph covers one TCR beta chain sequence. What it binds is not known. These data belong to a study of blood T cells in healthy people across ages. This CDR3 comprises 13 residues. Trimming cost V 1 base and J 5 bases, with 8 bases left between them. CDR1 is LNHDA and CDR2 is SQIVND in the germline V gene (reference sequence). Overall study results and limits: Any changes in expanded clonotypes were possibly confounded, as donor CMV status remained unknown.

Using a J-beta primer mix together with a sample-barcoded 5' primer, a second PCR was run for roughly 6 to 11 cycles. The study obtained at least 2.5 million CDR3-containing paired-end reads from every sample. TCRdb reprocessed the 5' RACE reads via MiXCR and lists one record per CDR3 protein. Of 700,000 or so distinct CDR3 sequences in the sample, 22% were seen once. This receptor was obtained from a man between 70 and 80 years old in good health. The V and J genes are TRBV19 and TRBJ2-5; no firm D call. Source material: blood. In DNA, the CDR3 is TGTGCCAGTAGTATAGGGGGTTGGGAGACCCAGTACTTC. This codes for CASSIGGWETQYF.